Following are 19 T cell receptor beta chains from one sample sequenced in a study of blood T cell repertoires in COVID-19 (TCRdb year 2020). The library was made by the immunoSEQ multiplex PCR assay. TCRdb limited this immuneACCESS table to in-frame rearrangements with V and J called. A share of clones is missing; checked studies link under half to unresolved V genes, and the rest is unexplained. The sample table shows around 78,000 clones, and approximately 90% are seen once. Of the sample, 1% to 1.5% is held by the ten largest clones. Sequences were obtained from PBMCs or T cells enriched from blood (not recorded which). These TCRs come from a woman aged 45-65 years with acute COVID-19.

The chain employs TRBV27 and TRBJ2-1; tentative D call: TRBD2 (6 bases). Germline V gene lookup returns CDR1 MNHEY and CDR2 SMNVEV (reference sequence). V lost 6 bases to trimming and J lost 8 bases, with 20 bases between them. CDR3 length equals 15 residues. The DNA of the CDR3 is TGTGCCAGCAGCGCACTAGCTAATCAGTTGTATGAGCAGTTCTTC. This encodes CASSALANQLYEQFF.

The genes are TRBV10-3 and TRBJ2-1; 7 bases are shared with TRBD1. The CDR3 is 15 residues long. The germline V gene encodes CDR1 ENHRY and CDR2 SYGVKD. V was clipped by 4 bases and J by 2 bases; unmatched bases: 5. CDR3 amino acids: CAISGAQGAYNEQFF. The CDR3 bases are TGTGCCATCAGTGGGGCTCAGGGGGCCTACAATGAGCAGTTCTTC.

This rearrangement joins TRBV5-1 to TRBJ2-3; D perhaps matches TRBD2 (5 bases). CDR3 size: 14 residues. V lost 0 bases, J lost 4 bases, and 9 bases lay in between. Per germline, CDR1 SGHRS and CDR2 YFSETQ. CDR3 DNA sequence: TGCGCCAGCAGCTTGGGGCTAGCATCAGATACGCAGTATTTT. It codes for CASSLGLASDTQYF. Supplemented by reference TRBV5-1 and TRBJ2-3, the full variable domain reads KAGVTQTPRYLIKTRGQQVTLSCSPISGHRSVSWYQQTPGQGLQFLFEYFSETQRNKGNFPGRFSGRQFSNSRSEMNVSTLELGDSALYLCASSLGLASDTQYFGPGTRLTVL.

This clone was recorded only once. This chain links TRBV6-1 with TRBJ2-5; 8 bases map to TRBD1. The CDR3 consists of 14 residues. CDR1 and CDR2 (germline): MNHNS, SASEGT. J gave up 4 bases and V 3 bases, and 4 bases lay outside the gene matches. CDR3 loop: CASSDRGQGETQYF. Written as DNA, the CDR3 is TGTGCCAGCAGTGACAGGGGGCAAGGAGAGACCCAGTACTTC.

This clone is a singleton in its sample. This chain connects TRBV19 to TRBJ1-2, with D tentatively TRBD1 (6 bases). The CDR3 length is 16 residues. Germline loops: CDR1 LNHDA, CDR2 SQIVND (reference sequence). V was shortened by 0 bases and J by 2 bases, with 13 bases between the two germline ends. CDR3 sequence reads: CASSIDPTQGNYGYTF. The CDR3 bases are TGTGCCAGTAGTATAGATCCCACACAGGGAAACTATGGCTACACCTTC.

The chain combines TRBV5-1 with TRBJ1-6; 9 nucleotides align to TRBD1. V shed 1 base, J shed 7 bases, and the junction held 3 bases outside the gene matches. Germline V gene sequence: CDR1 SGHRS, CDR2 YFSETQ. The CDR3 runs 15 residues. The CDR3 DNA follows: TGCGCCAGCAGCTTGCTGGACAGGGGAAATTCACCCCTCCACTTT. Protein: CASSLLDRGNSPLHF.

The chain links TRBV28 to TRBJ1-6; D is ambiguous. The germline CDR1 and CDR2 sequences are MDHEN and SYDVKM. The CDR3 sequence is 14 residues long. Trimming cost V 6 bases and J 6 bases, with 12 bases left between them. The CDR3 spells CASSLTLPNSPLHF. The CDR3 nucleotides read TGTGCCAGCAGCCTGACATTACCTAATTCACCCCTCCACTTT.

The rearrangement uses TRBV18 and TRBJ2-7; 14 bases are shared with TRBD2. CDR1 and CDR2 from the germline V gene are KGHSH and LQKENI. V trimming: 3 bases; J trimming: 4 bases; junction bases outside the gene matches: 8. The CDR3 totals 17 residues. CDR3 residues: CASSPRGLAGGLYEQYF. DNA of the CDR3: TGTGCCAGCTCACCCCGAGGACTAGCGGGGGGTTTGTACGAGCAGTACTTC.

The chain employs TRBV11-3 and TRBJ1-4; D is ambiguous. The CDR3 contains 14 residues. In germline, CDR1 is SGHNT, CDR2 YENEEA. The ends were cut back, 3 bases at V and 5 bases at J, with 10 bases in the middle. This CDR3 reads CASSLGTQNEKLFF. DNA of the CDR3: TGTGCCAGCAGCTTGGGTACACAGAATGAAAAACTGTTTTTT.

This rearrangement joins TRBV6-4 to TRBJ2-7; 8 nucleotides match TRBD1. Losses at the gene ends were 3 bases for V and 6 bases for J; bases not matched to a gene: 4. Germline CDR1 MRHNA, CDR2 SNTAGT. The CDR3 extends over 13 amino acids. This CDR3 reads CASSEGRGLEQYF. The CDR3 region has the DNA TGTGCCAGCAGTGAAGGCAGGGGGCTCGAGCAGTACTTC.

This clone was seen only once. CDR3 loop: CASSLGLAESTDTQYF. CDR3 nucleotide sequence: TGCGCCAGCAGCTTGGGACTAGCGGAAAGCACAGATACGCAGTATTTT. The chain links TRBV5-1 to TRBJ2-3; 9 nucleotides agree with TRBD2. V lost 0 bases, J lost 0 bases, and 2 bases stayed unmatched. The CDR3 has 16 residues. Germline CDR1 and CDR2: SGHRS and YFSETQ.

CDR3 sequence reads: CSVERTGVGYTF. In DNA form, the CDR3 reads TGCAGCGTTGAACGTACAGGGGTTGGCTACACCTTC. The J gene is TRBJ1-2, the V gene TRBV29-1, with 7 bases matching TRBD1. Germline V gene sequence: CDR1 SQVTM, CDR2 ANQGSEA. The CDR3 spans 12 residues. J gave up 7 bases and V 2 bases, and 4 bases lay outside the gene matches.

The V call is TRBV7-8, the J call TRBJ1-3; D is uncertain. The CDR3 has 15 amino acids. Trimming removed 5 bases from V and 0 bases from J, with 11 bases in between. Germline V gene lookup returns CDR1 SGHVS and CDR2 FQNEAQ. CDR3 loop: CASSTTVYSGNTIYF. As DNA, the CDR3 is TGTGCCAGCAGCACCACAGTGTACTCTGGAAACACCATATATTTT.

The J gene is TRBJ2-7, the V gene TRBV2, with D perhaps matching TRBD1 (5 bases). CDR1 is SNHLY and CDR2 is FYNNEI in the germline V gene. Between the trimmed V and J ends, which lost 6 bases and 5 bases, there was a span of 17 bases. The CDR3 runs to 14 residues. CDR3 in amino acids: CASRGLQGTHEQYF. CDR3 in DNA: TGTGCCAGCAGAGGGCTTCAGGGAACCCACGAGCAGTACTTC.

The rearrangement links TRBV6-6 to TRBJ2-1, with D possibly being TRBD2 (6 bases). V gave up 2 bases and J gave up 3 bases, with 14 bases separating them. The CDR3 is made up of 16 amino acids. CDR1 and CDR2 (germline): MNHNY, SVGAGI (reference sequence). The CDR3 DNA reads as TGTGCCAGCAGTTACGTTGCGGGGTTAGACTACAATGAGCAGTTCTTC. This gives the protein CASSYVAGLDYNEQFF.

The J gene is TRBJ1-3, the V gene TRBV18; 8 nucleotides align to TRBD1. Germline V lookup: CDR1 KGHSH, CDR2 LQKENI. CDR3 length equals 18 residues. V was pared by 1 base and J by 0 bases, with 8 bases of the junction left unmatched. CDR3 coding DNA: TGTGCCAGCTCACCACAGTCGGGACAGGTTTCCTCTGGAAACACCATATATTTT. The encoded protein is CASSPQSGQVSSGNTIYF.

This sequence joins TRBV6-5 and TRBJ2-7; TRBD1 matches 11 bases. The V segment lost 6 bases and the J segment 6 bases; nucleotides outside the gene matches: 4. Per germline, CDR1 MNHEY and CDR2 SVGAGI. This CDR3 is built from 13 residues. The CDR3 protein is CASRGQGGFEQYF. CDR3 DNA: TGTGCCAGCAGGGGACAGGGGGGCTTCGAGCAGTACTTC.

This clone was seen more than once but under ten times. This chain links TRBV5-5 with TRBJ2-7; 11 positions match TRBD2. This CDR3 comprises 14 residues. The ends lost 4 bases at V and 6 bases at J; junction bases unmatched: 6. Germline loops: CDR1 SGHKS, CDR2 YYEKEE (reference sequence). CDR3 nucleotide sequence: TGTGCCAGCAGCGTACTAGCGGGAGTAGGCGAGCAGTACTTC. As protein: CASSVLAGVGEQYF.

This rearrangement joins TRBV19 to TRBJ1-3, with a weak D call TRBD1 (6 bases). Trimming removed 0 bases at V and 2 bases at J, with 14 bases between. The CDR3 consists of 17 residues. Germline assignment: CDR1 LNHDA and CDR2 SQIVND (reference sequence). CDR3 loop: CASSIDLPAGAGNTIYF. As DNA, the CDR3 is TGTGCCAGTAGTATAGATTTACCGGCAGGGGCTGGAAACACCATATATTTT. Full variable domain (outside the CDR3, taken from reference TRBV19 and TRBJ1-3): DGGITQSPKYLFRKEGQNVTLSCEQNLNHDAMYWYRQDPGQGLRLIYYSQIVNDFQKGDIAEGYSVSREKKESFPLTVTSAQKNPTAFYLCASSIDLPAGAGNTIYFGEGSWLTVV.